Listed below are T cell receptor beta chains from one sample, sequenced in a study of cytomegalovirus exposure and HLA in healthy donors. TCRdb's copy holds only in-frame clones and misses some; the assay was immunoSEQ multiplex PCR. Of more than 250,000 clones listed, approximately 90% are singletons. Sequenced: PBMCs. Every receptor here comes from a woman aged 25-40 years in good health and CMV-seropositive. Both conserved end residues are part of each CDR3. D genes are given only for firm matches. Clone size is shown for a subset of rows, as once, few, many or a class of expanded clone.

j_gene	v_gene	d_gene	abundance	CDR3nt	CDR3aa
TRBJ2-1	TRBV7-9	.	.	TGTGCCAGCAGCTTAGCGGTGGGGAATGAGCAGTTCTTC	CASSLAVGNEQFF
TRBJ2-1	TRBV7-6	.	.	TGTGCCAGCAGCTCGGGACATATCGGGTCGGACAATGAGCAGTTCTTC	CASSSGHIGSDNEQFF
TRBJ2-7	TRBV9	.	.	TGTGCCAGCAGCGTAGTGCCCGCATCCTACGAGCAGTACTTC	CASSVVPASYEQYF
TRBJ2-2	TRBV6-1	.	.	TGTGCCAGCAGCGGGGGTTTTAACACCGGGGAGCTGTTTTTT	CASSGGFNTGELFF
TRBJ2-2	TRBV11-3	.	.	TGTGCCAGCAGCTTAGTCGTCAACACCGGGGAGCTGTTTTTT	CASSLVVNTGELFF
TRBJ1-4	TRBV29-1	TRBD1	.	TGCAGCGCTAATACAGGGGGCGCGGCTAATGAAAAACTGTTTTTT	CSANTGGAANEKLFF
TRBJ1-2	TRBV7-9	TRBD1	once	TGTGCCAGCAGCTCGAGCCCGGGTCAGGGGGTCTATGGCTACACCTTC	CASSSSPGQGVYGYTF
TRBJ1-2	TRBV27	.	once	TGTGCCAGCAGCAGTTTCCCGGCAGGTTCGCTAGTGGATCATGGCTACACCTTC	CASSSFPAGSLVDHGYTF
TRBJ2-4	TRBV2	.	.	TGTGCCAGCGGGGGGGGCTGGAACATTCAGTACTTC	CASGGGWNIQYF
TRBJ1-6	TRBV4-1	.	.	TGCGCCAGCAGCCAAGGATTGGCGAGCTCCTATAATTCACCCCTCCACTTT	CASSQGLASSYNSPLHF
TRBJ2-2	TRBV29-1	.	.	TGCAGCGTTGATGGCCAGGCTACCGGGGAGCTGTTTTTT	CSVDGQATGELFF
TRBJ1-3	TRBV6-1	.	once	TGTGCCAGCAGCTTAGTTCCCCAGGACACCATATATTTT	CASSLVPQDTIYF
TRBJ2-7	TRBV14	.	.	TGTGCCAGCAGCCAAGAATTGGGAAGTTCCTACGAGCAGTACTTC	CASSQELGSSYEQYF
TRBJ1-5	TRBV30	.	.	TGTGCCTGGAGTGTATCAGGCAGGGGAGGAGAACAGCCCCAGCATTTT	CAWSVSGRGGEQPQHF
TRBJ1-5	TRBV28	TRBD1	.	TGTGCCAGCACAGGACAGGGGAGCAATCAGCCCCAGCATTTT	CASTGQGSNQPQHF
TRBJ1-1	TRBV6-5	.	.	TGTGCCAGCACCATTAGCCCGAACACTGAAGCTTTCTTT	CASTISPNTEAFF